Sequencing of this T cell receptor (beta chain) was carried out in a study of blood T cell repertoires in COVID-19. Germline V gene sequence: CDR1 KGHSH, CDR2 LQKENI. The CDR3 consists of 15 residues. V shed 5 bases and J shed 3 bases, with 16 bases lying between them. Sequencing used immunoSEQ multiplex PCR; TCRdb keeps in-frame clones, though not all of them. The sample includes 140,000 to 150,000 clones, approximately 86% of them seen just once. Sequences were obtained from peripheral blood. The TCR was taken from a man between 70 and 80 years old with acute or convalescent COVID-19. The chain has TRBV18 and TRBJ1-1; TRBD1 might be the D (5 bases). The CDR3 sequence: CASSSDWGRYTEAFF. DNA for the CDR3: TGTGCCAGCTCATCCGACTGGGGCAGATACACTGAAGCTTTCTTT.